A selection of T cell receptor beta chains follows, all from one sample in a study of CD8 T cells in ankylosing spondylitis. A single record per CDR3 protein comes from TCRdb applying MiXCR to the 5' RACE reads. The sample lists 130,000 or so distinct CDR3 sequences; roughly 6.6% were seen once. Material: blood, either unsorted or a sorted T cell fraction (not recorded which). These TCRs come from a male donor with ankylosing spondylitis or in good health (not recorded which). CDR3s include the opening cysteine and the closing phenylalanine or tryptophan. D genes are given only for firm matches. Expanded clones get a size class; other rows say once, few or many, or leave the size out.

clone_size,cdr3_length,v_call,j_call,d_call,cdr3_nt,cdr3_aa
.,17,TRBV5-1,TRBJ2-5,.,TGCGCCAGCAGCTTGGGGGAAAGGACCTTAGAGGGAGAGACCCAGTACTTC,CASSLGERTLEGETQYF
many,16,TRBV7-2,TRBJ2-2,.,TGTGCCAGCAGCCCCCCCAGTGGGGTTAGCACCGGGGAGCTGTTTTTT,CASSPPSGVSTGELFF
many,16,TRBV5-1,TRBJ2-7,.,TGCGCCAGCAGCGCAACCCGGGACTCCCGAACCTACGAGCAGTACTTC,CASSATRDSRTYEQYF
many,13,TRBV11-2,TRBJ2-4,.,TGTGCCAGCAGCTTAGTAGGTGAAAACATTCAGTACTTC,CASSLVGENIQYF
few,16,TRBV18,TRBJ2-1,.,TGTGCCAGCTCACCACCGGTAACAGGTCCGGACAATGAGCAGTTCTTC,CASSPPVTGPDNEQFF
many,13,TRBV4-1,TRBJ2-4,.,TGCGCCAGCAGCCAAGGCCCGGGCCCCGGACGTGACTTC,CASSQGPGPGRDF
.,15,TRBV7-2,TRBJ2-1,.,TGTGCCAGCAAAAAAAGGGACCAGGTCAACAATGAGCAGTTCTTC,CASKKRDQVNNEQFF
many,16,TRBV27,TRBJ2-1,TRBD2,TGTGCCAGCCGGGCTAGCGGGAGACTGGGTGGTAATGAGCAGTTCTTC,CASRASGRLGGNEQFF
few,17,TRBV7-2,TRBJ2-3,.,TGTGCCAGCAGCTTCGGGCCTGGGGTGAGCGGCACAGATACGCAGTATTTT,CASSFGPGVSGTDTQYF
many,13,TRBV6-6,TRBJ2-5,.,TGTGCCAGCAGCTCCGGGATGAGGGAGACCCAGTACTTC,CASSSGMRETQYF
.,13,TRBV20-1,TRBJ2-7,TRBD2,TGCAGTGCTATTAGCGGGGGGGCGTACGAGCAGTACTTC,CSAISGGAYEQYF
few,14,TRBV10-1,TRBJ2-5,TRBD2,TGCGCCAGCAGTTCGGGGACTAGCGGGGCGCCCCAGTACTTC,CASSSGTSGAPQYF
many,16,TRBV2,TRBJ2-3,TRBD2,TGTGCCAGCAACTACCCCCTTAGCGGGAACACAGATACGCAGTATTTT,CASNYPLSGNTDTQYF
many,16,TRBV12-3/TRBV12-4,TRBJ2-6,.,TGTGCCAGCAGTAGCACAGGGAGCTCTGGGGCCAACGTCCTGACTTTC,CASSSTGSSGANVLTF
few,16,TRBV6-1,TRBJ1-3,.,TGTGCCAGCAGTGAAGGTCTGGGATCCGGGGTTAACACCATATATTTT,CASSEGLGSGVNTIYF
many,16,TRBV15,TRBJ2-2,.,TGTGCCACCAGCAGGGGTCGTGAGGCGGGCACCGGGGAGCTGTTTTTT,CATSRGREAGTGELFF
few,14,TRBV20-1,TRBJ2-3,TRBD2,TGCAGTGCCCGAGGGACTAGCGGCACAGATACGCAGTATTTT,CSARGTSGTDTQYF
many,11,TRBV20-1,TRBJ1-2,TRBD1,TGCAGTGCTGGGGACAGGGAAGGCTACACCTTC,CSAGDREGYTF
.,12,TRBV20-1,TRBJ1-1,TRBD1,TGCAGTGCTGGACAGGGGGCCACTGAAGCTTTCTTT,CSAGQGATEAFF
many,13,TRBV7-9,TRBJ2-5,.,TGTGCCAGCAGCTTATTGGGCCCAGGGACCCAGTACTTC,CASSLLGPGTQYF
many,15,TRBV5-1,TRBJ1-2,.,TGCGCCAGCAGCCCCACTGGGGGGGATCGGTATGGCTACACCTTC,CASSPTGGDRYGYTF
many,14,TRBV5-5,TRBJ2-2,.,TGTGCCAGCAGCTTCTGGCAGAACACCGGGGAGCTGTTTTTT,CASSFWQNTGELFF
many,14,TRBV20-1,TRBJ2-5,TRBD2,TGCAGTCCCAACGTAGCGGGAGGAGGAGAGACCCAGTACTTC,CSPNVAGGGETQYF
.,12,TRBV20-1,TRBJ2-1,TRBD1,TGCAGTGCCACGACAGGGGTCAATGAGCAGTTCTTC,CSATTGVNEQFF
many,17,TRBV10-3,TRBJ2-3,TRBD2,TGTGCCATCAGTGAGTCGAACGCTGGGAGGGACACAGATACGCAGTATTTT,CAISESNAGRDTDTQYF
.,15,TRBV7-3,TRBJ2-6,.,TGTGCCAGCAGCGATAGGAAAAATGGGGCCAACGTCCTGACTTTC,CASSDRKNGANVLTF
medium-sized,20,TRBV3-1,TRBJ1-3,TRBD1,TGTGCCAGCAGCCAACGAGCGTGGGTAGGACAGGGATTGTCTGGAAACACCATATATTTT,CASSQRAWVGQGLSGNTIYF
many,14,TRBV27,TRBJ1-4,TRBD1,TGTGCCAGCAAATCACAGGGGGGTAATGAAAAACTGTTTTTT,CASKSQGGNEKLFF
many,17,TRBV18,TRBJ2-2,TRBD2,TGTGCCAGCTCACCACCGGGTAGGGACTACCACACCGGGGAGCTGTTTTTT,CASSPPGRDYHTGELFF
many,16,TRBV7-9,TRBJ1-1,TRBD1,TGTGCCAGCAGCTTAGGCCATGTCAGGGGGCCGACTGAAGCTTTCTTT,CASSLGHVRGPTEAFF
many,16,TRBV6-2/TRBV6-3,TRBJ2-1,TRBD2,TGTGCCAGCAGTTACTCGGGACTAGCGGGATTCGGCGAGCAGTTCTTC,CASSYSGLAGFGEQFF
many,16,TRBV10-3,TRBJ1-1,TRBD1,TGTGCCATCAGTGAGTCAGGGACAGGGGGCAATTCTGAAGCTTTCTTT,CAISESGTGGNSEAFF
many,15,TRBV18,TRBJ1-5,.,TGTGCCAGCTCACCAATCGCAGGGGAGGGTCAGCCCCAGCATTTT,CASSPIAGEGQPQHF
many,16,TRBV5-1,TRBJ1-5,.,TGCGCCAGCAGCCCCGACACCGGGACGCTCGGTCAGCCCCAGCATTTT,CASSPDTGTLGQPQHF
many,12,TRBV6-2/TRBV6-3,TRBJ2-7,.,TGTGCCAGCAGTTACGGACTGAACGAGCAGTACTTC,CASSYGLNEQYF
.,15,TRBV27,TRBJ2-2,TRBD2,TGTGCCAGCAGTCTTGGGGGGGGTTCCACCGGGGAGCTGTTTTTT,CASSLGGGSTGELFF
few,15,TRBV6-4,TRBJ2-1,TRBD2,TGTGCCAGCAGTGAGGGAGGACTAGCGGGAGTAAAGCAGTTCTTC,CASSEGGLAGVKQFF
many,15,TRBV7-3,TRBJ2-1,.,TGTGCCAGCAGCCTAAGGGGACTGGATTACAATGAGCAGTTCTTC,CASSLRGLDYNEQFF
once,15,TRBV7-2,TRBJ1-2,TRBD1,TGTGCCAGCAGCTTAGGACAGGGGAGGACCTATGGCTACACCTTC,CASSLGQGRTYGYTF
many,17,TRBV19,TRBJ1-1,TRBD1,TGTGCCAGTAGTATCCTCCCGGGGAGACAGGGCAACACTGAAGCTTTCTTT,CASSILPGRQGNTEAFF
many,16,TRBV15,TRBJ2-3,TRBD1,TGTGCCACCAGCAGTCAACCGGACAGGGTGCCAGATACGCAGTATTTT,CATSSQPDRVPDTQYF
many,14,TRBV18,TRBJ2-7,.,TGTGCCAGCTCACCGGGACACGGGGCCTACGAGCAGTACTTC,CASSPGHGAYEQYF
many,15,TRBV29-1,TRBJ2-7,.,TGCAGCGTTGATTTGACCGGCGACGGCTCCTACGAGCAGTACTTC,CSVDLTGDGSYEQYF
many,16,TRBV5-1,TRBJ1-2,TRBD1,TGCGCCAGCAGCTGGGGACAGGAATCAACTAACTATGGCTACACCTTC,CASSWGQESTNYGYTF
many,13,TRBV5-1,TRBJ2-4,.,TGCGCCAGCAGCTTGCATGAGGGCGGGCAGGGAAGCTTC,CASSLHEGGQGSF
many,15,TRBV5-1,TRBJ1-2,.,TGCGCCAGCAGCTTGGAAGTAGGGACGACCTATGGCTACACCTTC,CASSLEVGTTYGYTF
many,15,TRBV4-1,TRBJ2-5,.,TGCGCCAGCAGCCAAGCAGGGCGCCTCAAGGAGACCCAGTACTTC,CASSQAGRLKETQYF
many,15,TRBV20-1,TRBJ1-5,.,TGCAGTGCTAGAGCGGCGCTGGGCTCAAATCAGCCCCAGCATTTT,CSARAALGSNQPQHF
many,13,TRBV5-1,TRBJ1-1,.,TGCGCCAGCAGCTTGATGCAGCACACTGAAGCTTTCTTT,CASSLMQHTEAFF
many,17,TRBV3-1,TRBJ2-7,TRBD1,TGTGCCAGCAGCCAAGATCTCTGGGGGACAGTCTCCTACGAGCAGTACTTC,CASSQDLWGTVSYEQYF
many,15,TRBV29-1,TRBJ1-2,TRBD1,TGCAGCGTTGAACGCGGGGGACAGGGCGGCTATGGCTACACCTTC,CSVERGGQGGYGYTF
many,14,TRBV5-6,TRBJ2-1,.,TGTGCCAGCAGCTTGGCCGGAGACCGTGATGAGCAGTTCTTC,CASSLAGDRDEQFF
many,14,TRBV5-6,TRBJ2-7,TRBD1,TGTGCCAGCACCAAATTCGACAGGGGCCACGAGCAGTACTTC,CASTKFDRGHEQYF
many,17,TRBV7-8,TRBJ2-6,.,TGTGCCAGCAGCTTAAGAAGGGGGGGGTTTGGGGCCAACGTCCTGACTTTC,CASSLRRGGFGANVLTF
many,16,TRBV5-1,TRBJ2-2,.,TGCGCCAGCAGCTTGGAGTCTTCTACGAACACCGGGGAGCTGTTTTTT,CASSLESSTNTGELFF
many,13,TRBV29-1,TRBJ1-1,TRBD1,TGCAGCGTATCGGGACAGATGAACACTGAAGCTTTCTTT,CSVSGQMNTEAFF
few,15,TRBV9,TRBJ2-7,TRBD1,TGTGCCAGCAGCGCCGAGGGACAGTTTGCCTACGAGCAGTACTTC,CASSAEGQFAYEQYF